The text below deals with one T cell receptor beta chain. The antigen is undetermined. V dropped 0 bases and J dropped 5; count of bases not matched to a gene: 2. The germline CDR1 and CDR2 sequences are SGHRS and YFSETQ. The CDR3 is 14 amino acids. From blood CD8+ and CD4+ T cells, TCR beta sequences were generated. This entry comes from a study of CD8 T cells in Susac syndrome. Study-level points and caveats: The study conceded that its TCR sequencing and HLA analysis involved relatively few individuals.

A quantity of roughly 0.5 to 1 ug RNA underwent reverse transcription using random hexamers. Amplification of TCR beta CDR3 by immunoSEQ multiplex PCR spanned 54 Vbeta and 13 Jbeta. MiXCR, run by TCRdb on the immunoSEQ multiplex PCR reads, gives a single entry per CDR3 protein. The table includes more than 250,000 distinct CDR3 sequences, 92% detected once. The receptor was derived from a human donor with multiple sclerosis. This rearrangement joins TRBV5-1 to TRBJ2-7, with 10 nucleotides matching TRBD2. The sequenced sample was CD4+ T cells from PBMCs. CDR3 residues: CASSLVLAGDEQYF. The DNA for the CDR3 is TGCGCCAGCAGCTTGGTTCTAGCGGGAGACGAGCAGTACTTC.